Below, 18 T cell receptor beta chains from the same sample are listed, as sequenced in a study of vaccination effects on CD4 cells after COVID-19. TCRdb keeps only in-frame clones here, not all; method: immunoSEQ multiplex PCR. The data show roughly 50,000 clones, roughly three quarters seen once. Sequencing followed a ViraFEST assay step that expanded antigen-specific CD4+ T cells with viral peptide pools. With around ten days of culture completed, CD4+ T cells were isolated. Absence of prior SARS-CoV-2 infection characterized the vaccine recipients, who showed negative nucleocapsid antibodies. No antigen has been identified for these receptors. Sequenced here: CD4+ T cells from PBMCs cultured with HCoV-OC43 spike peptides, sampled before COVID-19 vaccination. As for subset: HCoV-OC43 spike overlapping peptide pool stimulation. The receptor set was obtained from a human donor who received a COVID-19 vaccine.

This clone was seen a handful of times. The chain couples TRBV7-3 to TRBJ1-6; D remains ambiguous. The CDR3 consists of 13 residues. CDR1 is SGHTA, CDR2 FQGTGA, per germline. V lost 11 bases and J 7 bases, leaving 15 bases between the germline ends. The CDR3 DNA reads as TGTGCCTGCGGGGAGGGCAGAAATTCACCCCTCCACTTT. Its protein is CACGEGRNSPLHF.

CDR3 sequence: CASSPGQTLQETQYF. CDR3 bases: TGCGCCAGCAGCCCCGGACAGACCCTCCAAGAGACCCAGTACTTC. The chain is built from TRBV5-1 and TRBJ2-5, with a possible D match to TRBD1 (6 bases). CDR1 SGHRS and CDR2 YFSETQ come from the germline V gene. V lost 4 bases and J lost 1, with 14 bases in between. This CDR3 contains 15 residues.

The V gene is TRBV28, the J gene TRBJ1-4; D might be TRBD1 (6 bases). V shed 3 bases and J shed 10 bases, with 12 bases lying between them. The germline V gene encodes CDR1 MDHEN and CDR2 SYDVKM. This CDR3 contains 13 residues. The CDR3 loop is CASSFVGGGKLFF. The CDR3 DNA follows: TGTGCCAGCAGTTTCGTAGGGGGGGGAAAACTGTTTTTT.

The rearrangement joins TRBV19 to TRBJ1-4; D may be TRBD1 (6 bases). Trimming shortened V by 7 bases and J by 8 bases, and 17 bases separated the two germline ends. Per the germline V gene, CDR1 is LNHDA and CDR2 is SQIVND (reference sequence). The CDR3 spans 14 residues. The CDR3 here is CASMGGVASEKLFF. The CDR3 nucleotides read TGTGCCAGTATGGGGGGCGTTGCCTCAGAAAAACTGTTTTTT.

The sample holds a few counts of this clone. The CDR3 protein is CASSYDSTGELFF. The CDR3 nucleotides are TGCGCCAGCAGCTACGACTCCACCGGGGAGCTGTTTTTT. The chain recombines TRBV5-1 with TRBJ2-2, with D unclear. This CDR3 comprises 13 residues. The ends were cut back, 3 bases at V and 4 bases at J, with 7 bases in the middle. Germline CDR1 reads SGHRS; CDR2 reads YFSETQ.

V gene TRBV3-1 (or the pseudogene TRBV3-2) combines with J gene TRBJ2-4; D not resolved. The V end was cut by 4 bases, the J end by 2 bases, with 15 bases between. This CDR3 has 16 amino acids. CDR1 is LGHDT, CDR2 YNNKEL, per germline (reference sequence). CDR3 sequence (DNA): TGTGCCAGCAGCCTGTGGATGGGTGGGACCAAAAACATTCAGTACTTC. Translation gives CASSLWMGGTKNIQYF.

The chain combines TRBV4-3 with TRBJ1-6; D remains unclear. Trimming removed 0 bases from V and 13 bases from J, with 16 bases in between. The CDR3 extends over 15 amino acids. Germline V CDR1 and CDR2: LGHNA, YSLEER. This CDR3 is CASSQDNSRPGPLHF. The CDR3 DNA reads TGCGCCAGCAGCCAAGATAACAGCCGGCCGGGGCCCCTCCACTTT.

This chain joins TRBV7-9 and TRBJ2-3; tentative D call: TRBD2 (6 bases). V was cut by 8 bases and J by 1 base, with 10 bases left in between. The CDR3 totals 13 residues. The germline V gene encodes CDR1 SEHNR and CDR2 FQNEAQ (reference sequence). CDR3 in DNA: TGTGCCAGCGGGGTAGCGGGCACAGATACGCAGTATTTT. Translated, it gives CASGVAGTDTQYF.

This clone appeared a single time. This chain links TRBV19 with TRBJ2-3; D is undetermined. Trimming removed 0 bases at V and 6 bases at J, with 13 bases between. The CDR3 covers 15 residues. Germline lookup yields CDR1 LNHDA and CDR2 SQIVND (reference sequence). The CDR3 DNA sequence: TGTGCCAGTAGTATAGAGGTAGGAGCTTGGGATACGCAGTATTTT. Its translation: CASSIEVGAWDTQYF.

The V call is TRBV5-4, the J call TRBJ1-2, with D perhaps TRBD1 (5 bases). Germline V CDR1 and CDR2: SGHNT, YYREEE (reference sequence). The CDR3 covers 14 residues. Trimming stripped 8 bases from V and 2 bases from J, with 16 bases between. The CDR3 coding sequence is TGTGCCAGTAGCCTGGGAAGGGGAAACTATGGCTACACCTTC. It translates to CASSLGRGNYGYTF.

The CDR3: CASTSVSKTQYF. The CDR3 nucleotides read TGTGCCAGCACCTCGGTGTCGAAGACCCAGTACTTC. The chain has TRBV6-5 and TRBJ2-5; no clear D. The germline V gene encodes CDR1 MNHEY and CDR2 SVGAGI. This CDR3 is built from 12 residues. Trimming removed 7 bases at V and 6 bases at J, with 12 bases between.

CDR3 nucleotide sequence: TGTGCCAGCCGGAAGGCCGGGACAGGGGGTACCCAGTACTTC. Translated: CASRKAGTGGTQYF. The chain recombines TRBV6-5 with TRBJ2-5, with 11 positions matching TRBD1. Germline assignment: CDR1 MNHEY and CDR2 SVGAGI. The CDR3 has 14 residues. After removal of 8 bases from V and 8 bases from J, the junction contained 10 bases not matched to a gene.

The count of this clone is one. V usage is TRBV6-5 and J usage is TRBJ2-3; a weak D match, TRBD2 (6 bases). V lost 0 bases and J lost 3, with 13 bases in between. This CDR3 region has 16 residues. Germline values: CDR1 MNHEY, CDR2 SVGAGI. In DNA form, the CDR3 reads TGTGCCAGCAGTTACTCGTTTGGAGGAGGGACAGATACGCAGTATTTT. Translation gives CASSYSFGGGTDTQYF.

The CDR3 is CASSYGRDYEQYV. The CDR3 coding sequence is TGTGCCAGCAGCTACGGTAGGGACTACGAGCAGTACGTC. The chain couples TRBV7-9 to TRBJ2-7; D is undetermined. V dropped 4 bases and J dropped 3 bases, with 10 bases sitting between them. Germline V gene lookup returns CDR1 SEHNR and CDR2 FQNEAQ (reference sequence). The CDR3 loop spans 13 amino acids.

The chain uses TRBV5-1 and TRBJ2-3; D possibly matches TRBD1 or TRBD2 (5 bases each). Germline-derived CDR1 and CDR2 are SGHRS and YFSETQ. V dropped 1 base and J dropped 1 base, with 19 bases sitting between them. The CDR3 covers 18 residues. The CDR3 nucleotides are TGCGCCAGCAGCTTGACCACTTTAGAGGGGCGGGGCACAGATACGCAGTATTTT. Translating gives CASSLTTLEGRGTDTQYF.

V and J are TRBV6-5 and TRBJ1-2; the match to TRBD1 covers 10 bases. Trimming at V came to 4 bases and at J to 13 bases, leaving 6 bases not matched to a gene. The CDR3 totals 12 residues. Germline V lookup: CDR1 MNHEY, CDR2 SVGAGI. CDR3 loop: CASSSGQGISTF. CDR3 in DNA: TGTGCCAGCAGTTCGGGACAGGGGATCTCCACCTTC.

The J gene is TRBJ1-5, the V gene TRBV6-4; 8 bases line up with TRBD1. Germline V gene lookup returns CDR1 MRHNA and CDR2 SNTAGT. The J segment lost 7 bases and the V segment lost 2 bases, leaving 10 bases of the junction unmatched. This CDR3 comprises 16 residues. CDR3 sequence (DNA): TGTGCCAGCAGTGACCCTGGACAGGGAGAGTTCCAGCCCCAGCATTTT. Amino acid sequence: CASSDPGQGEFQPQHF.

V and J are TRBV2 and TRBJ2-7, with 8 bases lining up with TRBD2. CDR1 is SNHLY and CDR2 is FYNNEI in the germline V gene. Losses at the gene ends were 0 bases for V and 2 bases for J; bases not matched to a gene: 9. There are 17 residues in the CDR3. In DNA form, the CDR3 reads TGTGCCAGCAGTGAAGCGGTCGCGACGGGGGGGACCTACGAGCAGTACGTC. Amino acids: CASSEAVATGGTYEQYV.